The 18 T cell receptor beta chains below were found in one sample sequenced in a study of blood T cell repertoires in COVID-19. Sequenced by immunoSEQ multiplex PCR; TCRdb stores in-frame clones only, minus some. The table includes hundreds of thousands of clones, roughly 80% detected once. Source material: peripheral blood. The source is a woman older than 75 with acute or convalescent COVID-19.

This rearrangement joins TRBV28 to TRBJ2-7, with 15 bases matching TRBD2. The CDR3 runs to 16 residues. The V and J ends lost 1 base and 6 bases, in that order; junction bases with no gene match: 4. Germline values: CDR1 MDHEN, CDR2 SYDVKM. CDR3 nucleotide sequence: TGTGCCAGCAGTTTATCGGGGACTAGCGGGAGGCTCGAGCAGTACTTC. Its protein is CASSLSGTSGRLEQYF.

The chain recombines TRBV11-3 with TRBJ1-5, with D maybe TRBD1 (5 bases). V gave up 5 bases and J gave up 0 bases, with 17 bases separating them. Germline CDR1 and CDR2: SGHNT and YENEEA. This CDR3 has 17 residues. For the CDR3, the DNA is TGTGCCAGCAGCCCCGAGACAGTTGGGGATAGCAATCAGCCCCAGCATTTT. This sequence encodes CASSPETVGDSNQPQHF.

CDR3 in amino acids: CASSSGVSGANVLTF. Written as DNA, the CDR3 is TGTGCCAGCAGTTCAGGGGTTTCTGGGGCCAACGTCCTGACTTTC. The V call is TRBV6-2 or TRBV6-3, the J call TRBJ2-6; D perhaps matches TRBD1 (6 bases). V lost 4 bases to trimming and J lost 1 base, with 8 bases between them. Germline lookup yields CDR1 MNHEY and CDR2 SVGEGT. CDR3 length: 15 residues.

The rearrangement links TRBV28 to TRBJ1-4, with D possibly being TRBD1 (5 bases). The germline CDR1 and CDR2 sequences are MDHEN and SYDVKM. Trimming left V 6 bases short and J 8 bases short, with 13 bases between. The CDR3 loop spans 13 amino acids. Written as DNA, the CDR3 is TGTGCCAGCAGGGTCAGGGTGGGAGAAAAACTGTTTTTT. It codes for CASRVRVGEKLFF.

The chain has TRBV6-5 and TRBJ2-2, with D perhaps TRBD1 (6 bases). This CDR3 is built from 15 residues. Germline CDR1 MNHEY, CDR2 SVGAGI. The V gene lost 8 bases and the J gene lost 4 bases, with 17 bases spanning the gap. CDR3 DNA: TGTGCCAGCCGATCAGGTACAGGGCGCACCGGGGAGCTGTTTTTT. It is translated as CASRSGTGRTGELFF.

This rearrangement joins TRBV5-1 to TRBJ2-7; a weak D match, TRBD2 (5 bases). Germline V gene sequence: CDR1 SGHRS, CDR2 YFSETQ. This CDR3 comprises 14 residues. Trimming took off 5 bases at V and 1 base at J, with 13 bases between the two ends. The CDR3 bases are TGCGCCAGCAGTCGACGGACTGGTTCCTACGAGCAGTACTTC. Amino acids: CASSRRTGSYEQYF.

The V gene is TRBV19, the J gene TRBJ1-2; possible D gene TRBD1, 5 bases. Germline CDR1 reads LNHDA; CDR2 reads SQIVND (reference sequence). V lost 2 bases to trimming and J lost 4 bases, with 11 bases between them. CDR3 length equals 14 residues. DNA of the CDR3: TGTGCCAGTAGTATAAGGGGAGGGATCTATGGCTACACCTTC. This codes for CASSIRGGIYGYTF.

The rearrangement joins TRBV9 to TRBJ2-5; 8 bases fit TRBD2. CDR1 and CDR2 (germline): SGDLS, YYNGEE. The CDR3 has 14 residues. V shed 1 base, J shed 3 bases, and the junction held 2 bases outside the gene matches. The CDR3 here is CASSVPGREETQYF. The CDR3 bases are TGTGCCAGCAGCGTACCCGGGAGGGAAGAGACCCAGTACTTC.

This clone showed up just once. The chain carries TRBV6-5 and TRBJ2-7; TRBD2 matches at 8 bases. Trimming took 6 bases from V and 1 from J; bases not matched to a gene: 8. The CDR3 is made up of 15 amino acids. In germline, CDR1 is MNHEY, CDR2 SVGAGI. Written as DNA, the CDR3 is TGTGCCAGCAGCTTAGTGGGACTAGTTTCCTACGAGCAGTACTTC. Amino acid sequence: CASSLVGLVSYEQYF.

Only a few counts were recorded for this clone. The J gene is TRBJ1-1, the V gene TRBV3-1 (or the pseudogene TRBV3-2), with D tentatively TRBD1 (6 bases). The CDR3 has 14 amino acids. Trimming stripped 4 bases from V and 4 bases from J, with 13 bases between. Germline CDR1 reads LGHDT; CDR2 reads YNNKEL (reference sequence). For the CDR3, the DNA is TGTGCCAGCAGCCCTACAGGGAAGGGCACTGAAGCTTTCTTT. This gives the protein CASSPTGKGTEAFF.

The sample holds many counts of this clone. The chain combines TRBV24-1 with TRBJ1-2; D is perhaps TRBD1 (6 bases). Germline CDR1 KGHDR, CDR2 SFDVKD. The CDR3 contains 15 residues. V gave up 5 bases and J gave up 0 bases, with 12 bases separating them. The CDR3 sequence: CATSVSQGSNYGYTF. The CDR3 DNA follows: TGTGCCACCAGTGTTTCACAGGGTTCTAACTATGGCTACACCTTC.

The rearrangement uses TRBV27 and TRBJ2-2; D perhaps matches TRBD1 (6 bases). V lost 3 bases and J 3 bases, leaving 11 bases between the germline ends. Germline V gene sequence: CDR1 MNHEY, CDR2 SMNVEV (reference sequence). This CDR3 has 15 amino acids. The CDR3 loop is CASSFLGADTGELFF. The CDR3 bases are TGTGCCAGCAGTTTTTTGGGGGCGGACACCGGGGAGCTGTTTTTT.

This clone appeared once. This chain connects TRBV6-5 to TRBJ1-2; TRBD1 matches at 8 bases. The germline CDR1 and CDR2 sequences are MNHEY and SVGAGI. This CDR3 spans 15 amino acids. Unmatched junction bases numbered 10, after V lost 6 bases and J lost 4 bases. The CDR3 is CASRTPRQGFYGYTF. As DNA, the CDR3 is TGTGCCAGCAGGACCCCCCGACAGGGGTTCTATGGCTACACCTTC.

CDR3 amino acids: CASSELGGGRDNEQFF. The CDR3 DNA follows: TGTGCCAGCAGTGAATTAGGCGGCGGCAGGGACAATGAGCAGTTCTTC. The chain joins TRBV6-1 to TRBJ2-1; TRBD1 might be the D (5 bases). This CDR3 contains 16 residues. The V end lost 2 bases, the J end lost 5 bases, and 16 bases lay between the germline ends. Germline assignment: CDR1 MNHNS and CDR2 SASEGT.

This chain connects TRBV18 to TRBJ2-7; the match to TRBD2 covers 7 bases. Trimming removed 2 bases from V and 7 bases from J; junction bases left unmatched: 2. Per the germline V gene, CDR1 is KGHSH and CDR2 is LQKENI. The CDR3 runs to 12 residues. CDR3 in DNA: TGTGCCAGCTCACCAGGGAGGGTAGAGCAGTACTTC. The encoded protein is CASSPGRVEQYF.

The chain uses TRBV7-2 and TRBJ1-5, with D unresolved. CDR3 length: 15 amino acids. Germline V gene data show CDR1 as SGHTA and CDR2 as FQGNSA. The V and J ends lost 5 bases and 5 bases respectively, with 16 bases between them. The CDR3 sequence is CASSPDGGSHQPQHF. DNA for the CDR3: TGTGCCAGCAGCCCCGACGGAGGGTCACATCAGCCCCAGCATTTT.

The chain joins TRBV11-3 to TRBJ2-7; TRBD1 might be the D (6 bases). The CDR3 sequence is 16 residues long. V was clipped by 0 bases and J by 0 bases, with 12 bases between them. Germline V gene sequence: CDR1 SGHNT, CDR2 YENEEA. CDR3 DNA sequence: TGTGCCAGCAGCTTAGATGGCAGGGGAAGCTCCTACGAGCAGTACTTC. It translates to CASSLDGRGSSYEQYF.

In this sample, this clone turned up once. This chain joins TRBV2 and TRBJ1-2; D remains unclear. Germline assignment: CDR1 SNHLY and CDR2 FYNNEI. This CDR3 contains 13 residues. V lost 5 bases and J lost 2, with 9 bases in between. The CDR3 loop is CASSFVSNYGYTF. CDR3 DNA: TGTGCCAGCAGTTTCGTAAGCAACTATGGCTACACCTTC.